These 5 T cell receptor beta chains originate from one sample sequenced in a study of beta chain features in type 1 diabetes. The study reverse transcribed the entire isolated RNA, so it sequenced expressed TCRB transcripts. The protocol was immunoSEQ multiplex PCR, while the TCRdb copy is restricted to in-frame clones and leaves out a portion. The repertoire has some 200,000 clones, around 16% of them found once; the top ten carry about 0.08%. No antigen is known for these receptors. General study findings and limits: Shortening that was moderate but significant affected the TCRB CDR3s of Type 1 diabetes patients in all four CD4+ subsets.

The specimen was naive CD4+ T cells from blood. The receptors were gathered from a man aged 30-40 years with type 1 diabetes.

The V and J genes are TRBV4-1 and TRBJ2-3; TRBD2 might be the D (5 bases). CDR1 and CDR2 (germline): MGHRA, YSYEKL. V lost 0 bases and J lost 6, with 22 bases in between. The CDR3 spans 18 residues. The CDR3 loop reads CASSQERTGGRTGDTQYF. CDR3 in DNA: TGCGCCAGCAGCCAAGAAAGGACTGGCGGCCGGACGGGGGATACGCAGTATTTT.

The chain employs TRBV7-9 and TRBJ2-7; D not resolved. Deletions cut 5 bases from V and 0 bases from J, with 8 bases between. Germline CDR1 and CDR2: SEHNR and FQNEAQ (reference sequence). The CDR3 length is 13 residues. The CDR3 sequence: CASSPMSSYEQYF. The DNA of the CDR3 is TGTGCCAGCAGCCCTATGAGCTCCTACGAGCAGTACTTC.

This clone was observed a single time. This rearrangement joins TRBV10-3 to TRBJ1-5; D not certain. The CDR3 extends over 13 amino acids. The germline V gene encodes CDR1 ENHRY and CDR2 SYGVKD. Trimming left V 7 bases short and J 5 bases short, with 12 bases between. In DNA form, the CDR3 reads TGTGCCATCACGGAACGATATGATCAGCCCCAGCATTTT. The encoded protein is CAITERYDQPQHF.

This clone turned up a few times. The rearrangement links TRBV29-1 to TRBJ1-1; D unclear. This CDR3 spans 13 amino acids. CDR1 is SQVTM and CDR2 is ANQGSEA in the germline V gene. The V and J ends lost 4 bases and 3 bases respectively, with 12 bases between them. In DNA form, the CDR3 reads TGCAGCGTTGGATATAGGGTGGACACTGAAGCTTTCTTT. This codes for CSVGYRVDTEAFF.

This chain joins TRBV5-6 and TRBJ2-4, with 7 bases lining up with TRBD1. Trimming took 1 base from V and 7 from J; bases not matched to a gene: 11. The CDR3 sequence is 16 residues long. Germline V gives CDR1 SGHDT, CDR2 YYEEEE. CDR3 coding DNA: TGTGCCAGCAGCTTGAGGGCTGCGGCAGGGGGTAACATTCAGTACTTC. Protein product: CASSLRAAAGGNIQYF.